Presented here are 21 T cell receptor beta chains from one specimen sequenced in a study of cytomegalovirus exposure and HLA in healthy donors. PCR involved 60 Vbeta and 13 Jbeta primers. Generated by immunoSEQ multiplex PCR, the TCRdb table keeps only in-frame clones and is missing some. The sample yields fewer than 20,000 clones, about 80% seen once. The sample taken for sequencing was PBMCs. These receptors were obtained from a human donor in good health.

The chain joins TRBV11-2 to TRBJ1-2; unclear D gene. V gave up 5 bases and J gave up 4 bases, with 17 bases separating them. CDR3 length equals 15 residues. Germline-derived CDR1 and CDR2 are SGHAT and FQNNGV. CDR3 sequence (DNA): TGTGCCAGCAGCCCCCCCGGTGGCGGATTCTATGGCTACACCTTC. Amino acid sequence: CASSPPGGGFYGYTF.

The chain combines TRBV11-1 with TRBJ2-7; D perhaps matches TRBD1 (5 bases). V was shortened by 3 bases and J by 3 bases, with 6 bases between the two germline ends. Germline V gene data show CDR1 as SGHAT and CDR2 as FQDESV (reference sequence). This CDR3 contains 12 residues. CDR3 residues: CASSFRDYEQYF. The CDR3 DNA follows: TGTGCCAGCAGCTTCAGGGACTACGAGCAGTACTTC.

The chain links TRBV5-4 to TRBJ1-1, with D tentatively TRBD1 (5 bases). The CDR3 contains 14 residues. V dropped 0 bases and J dropped 3 bases, with 9 bases sitting between them. Germline V gene lookup returns CDR1 SGHNT and CDR2 YYREEE (reference sequence). CDR3 loop: CASSLVGVDTEAFF. The CDR3 nucleotides read TGTGCCAGCAGCTTGGTAGGGGTGGACACTGAAGCTTTCTTT.

V gene TRBV11-2 combines with J gene TRBJ2-2, with 7 bases lining up with TRBD2. The CDR3 totals 15 residues. Germline CDR1 and CDR2: SGHAT and FQNNGV. With 1 base clipped from V and 6 bases from J, the junction kept 5 bases outside the gene matches. In nucleotides, the CDR3 is TGTGCCAGCAGCTTAGCGGGGGGAGCCCCCGGGGAGCTGTTTTTT. Protein: CASSLAGGAPGELFF.

This sequence joins TRBV13 and TRBJ2-1; no reliable D call. The CDR3 length is 14 residues. Trimming stripped 4 bases from V and 8 bases from J, with 15 bases between. Germline V lookup: CDR1 PRHDT, CDR2 FYEKMQ (reference sequence). In DNA form, the CDR3 reads TGTGCCAGCAGCTCTCCAGGAATCCGAGATGAGCAGTTCTTC. Translated: CASSSPGIRDEQFF.

The V gene is TRBV29-1, the J gene TRBJ1-1; the match to TRBD1 covers 8 bases. Germline trimming cut 5 bases from V and 5 bases from J; bases unmatched to any gene: 10. Germline CDR1 is SQVTM and CDR2 is ANQGSEA. This CDR3 is 14 amino acids long. In DNA, the CDR3 is TGCAGCGTTCAGACAGGGGACGGGGGAACTGAAGCTTTCTTT. Translating it yields CSVQTGDGGTEAFF.

The chain combines TRBV5-6 with TRBJ1-5; D ambiguous. This CDR3 is 12 amino acids long. In germline, CDR1 is SGHDT, CDR2 YYEEEE. Trimming left V 4 bases short and J 9 bases short, with 11 bases between. CDR3 sequence reads: CASSPYFRPQHF. In DNA form, the CDR3 reads TGTGCCAGCAGCCCCTATTTTCGGCCCCAGCATTTT.

This clone appeared a few times. The chain couples TRBV5-1 to TRBJ1-1; D unclear. The germline gives CDR1 SGHRS, CDR2 YFSETQ. With 4 bases removed from V and 0 bases from J, the gap between germline ends came to 10 bases. The CDR3 length is 14 residues. The CDR3 region has the DNA TGCGCCAGCAGCGGTCAGACACTGAACACTGAAGCTTTCTTT. It is translated as CASSGQTLNTEAFF.

The J gene is TRBJ2-7, the V gene TRBV27; 7 bases fit TRBD2. This CDR3 contains 14 residues. V trimming: 5 bases; J trimming: 5 bases; junction bases outside the gene matches: 9. Germline CDR1 and CDR2: MNHEY and SMNVEV (reference sequence). CDR3 amino acids: CASSPLAAQDEQYF. CDR3 in DNA: TGTGCCAGCAGTCCCCTAGCGGCCCAGGACGAGCAGTACTTC.

This clone was detected only a few times. This chain uses TRBV7-2 with TRBJ2-7; no reliable D call. V lost 6 bases to trimming and J lost 3 bases, with 9 bases between them. CDR1 and CDR2 (germline): SGHTA, FQGNSA. The CDR3 is made up of 12 amino acids. CDR3 region: CASSHGFYEQYF. CDR3 DNA sequence: TGTGCCAGCAGTCACGGGTTCTACGAGCAGTACTTC.

The chain is built from TRBV4-2 and TRBJ2-3, with D tentatively TRBD2 (8 bases). This CDR3 has 19 amino acids. The V gene's germline CDR1 is LGHNA and CDR2 YNFKEQ. The germline V and J ends were trimmed by 0 bases and 0 bases, with 19 bases remaining between them. CDR3 DNA: TGTGCCAGCAGCCAAGATCTCCAGGGGGGCGGGGGGAGCACAGATACGCAGTATTTT. Encoded protein: CASSQDLQGGGGSTDTQYF.

The rearrangement uses TRBV30 and TRBJ2-3; TRBD2 matches 9 bases. CDR3 length equals 15 residues. J gave up 3 bases and V 3 bases, and 7 bases lay outside the gene matches. In germline, CDR1 is GTSNPN, CDR2 SVGIG (reference sequence). CDR3 residues: CAWSGLAGLTDTQYF. CDR3 bases: TGTGCCTGGAGCGGTCTAGCGGGATTGACAGATACGCAGTATTTT.

The J gene is TRBJ2-3, the V gene TRBV6-1; tentatively, D is TRBD2 (6 bases). Trimming pared 4 bases from V and 3 bases from J, leaving 14 bases between. CDR3 length: 15 residues. The V gene's germline CDR1 is MNHNS and CDR2 SASEGT. The CDR3 loop reads CASSGLELSTDTQYF. CDR3 sequence (DNA): TGTGCCAGCAGTGGACTAGAACTTTCTACAGATACGCAGTATTTT.

This chain connects TRBV6-7 to TRBJ2-3; 10 bases are shared with TRBD2. TRBV6-7 is designated an ORF whose function remains uncertain. J gave up 4 bases and V 5 bases, and 3 bases lay outside the gene matches. CDR3 length: 14 amino acids. CDR3 loop: CASSQREGADTQYF. CDR3 nucleotides: TGTGCCAGCAGTCAGCGGGAGGGGGCAGATACGCAGTATTTT.

This chain uses TRBV7-2 with TRBJ2-7; D remains unclear. Per germline, CDR1 SGHTA and CDR2 FQGNSA. This CDR3 has 15 amino acids. V gave up 1 base and J gave up 3 bases, with 13 bases separating them. CDR3 sequence: CASSLGPGYYYEQYF. The CDR3, as DNA: TGTGCCAGCAGCTTAGGCCCAGGCTATTACTACGAGCAGTACTTC.

This clone has a handful of counts. V and J are TRBV9 and TRBJ1-1, with D hard to call. V was trimmed by 0 bases and J by 2 bases, leaving 8 bases between them. Germline loops: CDR1 SGDLS, CDR2 YYNGEE. The CDR3 is 14 residues long. The CDR3 here is CASSVESGNTEAFF. In DNA form, the CDR3 reads TGTGCCAGCAGCGTAGAAAGCGGAAACACTGAAGCTTTCTTT.

This chain joins TRBV6-1 and TRBJ1-6, with D maybe TRBD1 (5 bases). Germline V lookup: CDR1 MNHNS, CDR2 SASEGT. Trimming stripped 9 bases from V and 4 bases from J, with 13 bases between. This CDR3 contains 14 residues. CDR3 loop: CASSAGPYNSPLHF. The DNA for the CDR3 is TGTGCCAGTTCCGCGGGGCCATATAATTCACCCCTCCACTTT.

The gene calls are TRBV25-1 and TRBJ1-2, with a tentative D call TRBD1 (6 bases). This CDR3 has 13 amino acids. V dropped 4 bases and J dropped 4 bases, with 10 bases sitting between them. The germline CDR1 and CDR2 sequences are MGHDK and SYGVNS. CDR3 bases: TGTGCCAGCAGTGGGATAGGGGGCTATGGCTACACCTTC. This translates into CASSGIGGYGYTF.

This chain connects TRBV30 to TRBJ1-1; TRBD1 might be the D (6 bases). The CDR3 has 15 amino acids. Germline CDR1 reads GTSNPN; CDR2 reads SVGIG (reference sequence). V lost 3 bases and J 3 bases, leaving 17 bases between the germline ends. CDR3 nucleotides: TGTGCCTGGAGAAGGTACAGGGATGGGGACACTGAAGCTTTCTTT. Translated: CAWRRYRDGDTEAFF.

This clone is a singleton in its sample. Here the CDR3 reads CASSLNYNQPQHF. DNA of the CDR3: TGTGCCAGCAGTTTAAACTACAATCAGCCCCAGCATTTT. The gene calls are TRBV27 and TRBJ1-5, with no clear D. Per the germline V gene, CDR1 is MNHEY and CDR2 is SMNVEV (reference sequence). V lost 2 bases and J lost 3, with 5 bases in between. This CDR3 has 13 residues.

The chain couples TRBV28 to TRBJ1-3, with D perhaps matching TRBD1 (6 bases). CDR3 size: 15 residues. V was pared by 3 bases and J by 0 bases, with 9 bases between. Germline values: CDR1 MDHEN, CDR2 SYDVKM. Here the CDR3 DNA reads TGTGCCAGCAGTTTTGAAGGGGGCTCTGGAAACACCATATATTTT. It encodes CASSFEGGSGNTIYF.